The rows below give T cell receptor beta chains drawn from one sample of a study of shared clonotypes between healthy human individuals. TCRdb keeps only in-frame clones here, not all; method: immunoSEQ multiplex PCR. This sample has some 92,000 clones, with around half found just once. The sample comprised PBMCs. Receptors originate from a woman aged 40 to 49 in good health. Some clones in this sample may be carry-over from other donors' samples. CDR3s include the opening cysteine and the closing phenylalanine or tryptophan. D genes are given only for firm matches. Only some rows state a clone size, as once, few, many or a class for expanded clones.

DNA | CDR3 | length | J | D | V | size
TGTGCCCTCGGCGCGGGCGGGGCCTACGAGCAGTACTTC | CALGAGGAYEQYF | 13 | TRBJ2-7 | - | TRBV30 | few
TGCGCCAGCAGCCAAAAACACAGGGTGGGTGAAAAACTGTTTTTT | CASSQKHRVGEKLFF | 15 | TRBJ1-4 | - | TRBV4-1 | few
TGTGCCTGGAGTGGTACTAGTTTGTCCTACAATGAGCAGTTCTTC | CAWSGTSLSYNEQFF | 15 | TRBJ2-1 | - | TRBV30 | -
TGTGCCTGGACCCCCGGGACTAGGCCCGGTTCGGAGCAGTACTTC | CAWTPGTRPGSEQYF | 15 | TRBJ2-7 | TRBD2 | TRBV30 | medium-sized
TGTGCCAGCAGCTTAAGACGGGGGAACACCATATATTTT | CASSLRRGNTIYF | 13 | TRBJ1-3 | - | TRBV7-3 | -
TGTGCCAGCAGTGAATCGACGGAGACCCAGTACTTC | CASSESTETQYF | 12 | TRBJ2-5 | - | TRBV25-1 | -
TGCGCCAGCAGCCCCTGGGAGGGAGAGAACAATGAGCAGTTCTTC | CASSPWEGENNEQFF | 15 | TRBJ2-1 | TRBD2 | TRBV4-3 | -
TGTGCCGGCTCCCAGGTTTATGGCTATGGCTACACCTTC | CAGSQVYGYGYTF | 13 | TRBJ1-2 | - | TRBV30 | many
TGTGCCACCGACCCTTGGGGCGGCGATGGCTACACCTTC | CATDPWGGDGYTF | 13 | TRBJ1-2 | - | TRBV30 | once
TGTGCCAGCAGTTTCCCGGGACTAGCGGGGGACAATGAGCAGTTCTTC | CASSFPGLAGDNEQFF | 16 | TRBJ2-1 | TRBD2 | TRBV27 | many
TGTGCCAGCAGTTACTCTGGCGGGAGGGGAACCGGGGAGCTGTTTTTT | CASSYSGGRGTGELFF | 16 | TRBJ2-2 | TRBD2 | TRBV6-5 | few
TGTGCCAGCAGGAGAGGGGGCGTGAACACTGAAGCTTTCTTT | CASRRGGVNTEAFF | 14 | TRBJ1-1 | TRBD1 | TRBV27 | many
TGCAGTGCTAGAGGTGACACTGAAGCTTTCTTT | CSARGDTEAFF | 11 | TRBJ1-1 | - | TRBV20-1 | -
TGTGCCTGGAGGGGAAGACCCGGGACAAATTCCTACGAGCAGTACTTC | CAWRGRPGTNSYEQYF | 16 | TRBJ2-7 | - | TRBV30 | -
TGTGCCAGCAGTAGGGACAGCAATCAGCCCCAGCATTTT | CASSRDSNQPQHF | 13 | TRBJ1-5 | - | TRBV2 | -
TGTGCCAGCAGAACCGAATGGGACTATGGCTACACCTTC | CASRTEWDYGYTF | 13 | TRBJ1-2 | - | TRBV7-2 | -
TGCAGCGTTTCCGGGACTTCGAACACCGGGGAGCTGTTTTTT | CSVSGTSNTGELFF | 14 | TRBJ2-2 | - | TRBV29-1 | once
TGTGCCAGCAGCTTAGTTGGACAGGGGGCAAGGGAGCAGTTCTTC | CASSLVGQGAREQFF | 15 | TRBJ2-1 | TRBD1 | TRBV7-2 | many
TGTGCCAGCCGAGACAGAAGTAGGGAGGGCTACACCTTC | CASRDRSREGYTF | 13 | TRBJ1-2 | - | TRBV28 | -
TGCGCCAGCAGCGCCCGACCGAACACCGGGGAGCTGTTTTTT | CASSARPNTGELFF | 14 | TRBJ2-2 | - | TRBV5-1 | -
TGTGCCTGGAGTCCGGGACTAGCGGGAGGAGATACGCAGTATTTT | CAWSPGLAGGDTQYF | 15 | TRBJ2-3 | TRBD2 | TRBV30 | few
TGTGCCAGCAGCCAATCCGGACTAGCCTACGAGCAGTACTTC | CASSQSGLAYEQYF | 14 | TRBJ2-7 | TRBD2 | TRBV4-2 | -
TGCAGCGTCGCCCGACAGGGGGCGAGAGAGCAGTACTTC | CSVARQGAREQYF | 13 | TRBJ2-7 | TRBD1 | TRBV29-1 | -
TGTGCCAGCAGTTATGTAGACAGCTTTGTGGGAGCTTTCTTT | CASSYVDSFVGAFF | 14 | TRBJ1-1 | - | TRBV5-6 | few
TGTGCCAGCACCGGCGCAAGTGGGTCCTACGAGCAGTACTTC | CASTGASGSYEQYF | 14 | TRBJ2-7 | - | TRBV28 | many
TGCGCCAGCTACGAACAGGGGTACGAGACCCAGTACTTC | CASYEQGYETQYF | 13 | TRBJ2-5 | TRBD1 | TRBV5-1 | -
TGTGCCAGCAGTTTAAGGTTCCTAGCGGGAGCCTACGAGCAGTACTTC | CASSLRFLAGAYEQYF | 16 | TRBJ2-7 | TRBD2 | TRBV28 | -
TGTGCCAGCAGCCAAGACGAGGGGCAGGGCGTCGACGAGCAGTACTTC | CASSQDEGQGVDEQYF | 16 | TRBJ2-7 | - | TRBV5-4 | once
TGCGCCAGCAGTCAGGCAGGGGTGTACAATCAGCCCCAGCATTTT | CASSQAGVYNQPQHF | 15 | TRBJ1-5 | - | TRBV23-1 | -
TGTGCCAGCAGTTTATTCCCCCGGGGGTTCGTGAACACTGAAGCTTTCTTT | CASSLFPRGFVNTEAFF | 17 | TRBJ1-1 | - | TRBV27 | few
TGTGCCTGGACAACCATTCCCCTGCAGGGGGCTGAGAAACTGTTTTTT | CAWTTIPLQGAEKLFF | 16 | TRBJ1-4 | TRBD1 | TRBV30 | -
TGTGCCAGCAGCTTTCGGACGAATGAAAAACTGTTTTTT | CASSFRTNEKLFF | 13 | TRBJ1-4 | - | TRBV11-1 | many
TGCAGCGTTGATCTTGTGACAGAAGTATACTCCTACAATGAGCAGTTCTTC | CSVDLVTEVYSYNEQFF | 17 | TRBJ2-1 | - | TRBV29-1 | many
TGCGCCAGCAGCCAAGATATCGGGTCGTACAATGAGCAGTTCTTC | CASSQDIGSYNEQFF | 15 | TRBJ2-1 | - | TRBV4-1 | -
TGTGCCAGCTCACAGCCGGGACTAGGCGGGTACGAGCAGTACTTC | CASSQPGLGGYEQYF | 15 | TRBJ2-7 | TRBD2 | TRBV18 | many